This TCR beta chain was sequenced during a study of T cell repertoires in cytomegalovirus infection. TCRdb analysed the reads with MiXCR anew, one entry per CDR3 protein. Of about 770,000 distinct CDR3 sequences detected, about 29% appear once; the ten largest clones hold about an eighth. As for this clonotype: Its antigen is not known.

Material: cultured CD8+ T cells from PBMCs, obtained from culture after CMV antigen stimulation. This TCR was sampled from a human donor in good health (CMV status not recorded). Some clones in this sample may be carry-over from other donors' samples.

The CDR3 nucleotides are TGCGCCAGCAGCCAAAGGGAAGGGGGCTACAATGAGCAGTTCTTC. Its translation: CASSQREGGYNEQFF. The rearrangement links TRBV4-1 to TRBJ2-1, with D perhaps TRBD1 (6 bases). Germline V gives CDR1 MGHRA, CDR2 YSYEKL. There are 15 residues in the CDR3. Trimming pared 2 bases from V and 3 bases from J, leaving 11 bases between.